The 15 T cell receptor beta chains below all came from one sample that was sequenced in a study of T cell repertoires in cytomegalovirus infection. TCRdb reanalysed the reads using MiXCR and keeps one entry per CDR3 protein. The data show around 170,000 distinct CDR3 sequences, roughly 14% seen once. Material: PBMCs. These receptors originate from a human donor in good health (CMV status not recorded). Some clones in this sample may be carry-over from other donors' samples.

This clonotype was found many times. This chain connects TRBV2 to TRBJ2-1; 7 bases line up with TRBD2. The germline V gene has CDR1 SNHLY and CDR2 FYNNEI. The J segment lost 2 bases and the V segment lost 3 bases, leaving 4 bases of the junction unmatched. This CDR3 spans 15 amino acids. The CDR3 DNA follows: TGTGCCAGCAGTGAGAACGGGAGGACCTACAATGAGCAGTTCTTC. Its translation is CASSENGRTYNEQFF.

Many counts were recorded for this clonotype. The CDR3 here is CASSLGVGLDTQYF. The CDR3 DNA sequence: TGTGCCAGCAGCTTAGGTGTGGGGTTGGATACGCAGTATTTT. The J gene is TRBJ2-3, the V gene TRBV7-7; D uncertain. The V gene's germline CDR1 is SSHAT and CDR2 FNYEAQ (reference sequence). The V end was cut by 1 base, the J end by 6 bases, with 11 bases between. The CDR3 is made up of 14 amino acids.

This clonotype came up a few times. This chain joins TRBV20-1 and TRBJ2-5, with a weak D call TRBD1 (6 bases). V was trimmed by 0 bases and J by 1 base, leaving 18 bases between them. This CDR3 is built from 17 residues. Germline-derived CDR1 and CDR2 are DFQATT and SNEGSKA (reference sequence). This chain's CDR3 is CSARDQRQDNGQETQYF. The CDR3 DNA sequence: TGCAGTGCTAGAGATCAGAGACAGGACAACGGCCAAGAGACCCAGTACTTC.

This clonotype has a handful of counts. The chain is built from TRBV7-9 and TRBJ2-3; D is perhaps TRBD2 (5 bases). This CDR3 has 14 residues. The ends were cut back, 5 bases at V and 6 bases at J, with 15 bases in the middle. CDR1 SEHNR and CDR2 FQNEAQ come from the germline V gene (reference sequence). CDR3 protein: CASSPRTLTDTQYF. DNA for the CDR3: TGTGCCAGCAGCCCAAGGACTCTCACGGATACGCAGTATTTT.

This clonotype was counted between two and nine times. The J gene is TRBJ1-3, the V gene TRBV6-1; TRBD1 might be the D (5 bases). The germline V gene encodes CDR1 MNHNS and CDR2 SASEGT. Trimming stripped 10 bases from V and 4 bases from J, with 14 bases between. The length of the CDR3 is 13 residues. In DNA, the CDR3 is TGTGCCACCCAGTCCGGGGCAGGAAACACCATATATTTT. Its protein is CATQSGAGNTIYF.

This clonotype was counted many times. The chain combines TRBV7-2 with TRBJ2-3; 7 bases are a match to TRBD2. The germline CDR1 and CDR2 sequences are SGHTA and FQGNSA. The CDR3 totals 18 residues. V dropped 2 bases and J dropped 0; count of bases not matched to a gene: 11. The DNA for the CDR3 is TGTGCCAGCAGCTTAATCGGGCTAGCGGTTATTAGCACAGATACGCAGTATTTT. Translation: CASSLIGLAVISTDTQYF.

This clonotype showed up many times. The gene calls are TRBV7-2 and TRBJ1-1; D is ambiguous. V lost 0 bases to trimming and J lost 0 bases, with 8 bases between them. The CDR3 totals 15 residues. CDR1 is SGHTA and CDR2 is FQGNSA in the germline V gene. In nucleotides, the CDR3 is TGTGCCAGCAGCTTAGCAGGGAGCATGAACACTGAAGCTTTCTTT. It codes for CASSLAGSMNTEAFF.

This clonotype was observed many times. The chain combines TRBV7-9 with TRBJ2-2; 7 bases fit TRBD1. V trimming: 6 bases; J trimming: 4 bases; junction bases outside the gene matches: 8. Germline V gene lookup returns CDR1 SEHNR and CDR2 FQNEAQ (reference sequence). The CDR3 has 15 amino acids. This chain's CDR3 is CASRATGSGTGELFF. CDR3 bases: TGTGCCAGCAGGGCGACAGGGTCTGGCACCGGGGAGCTGTTTTTT.

The rearrangement uses TRBV6-4 and TRBJ2-1; D might be TRBD2 (6 bases). Germline-derived CDR1 and CDR2 are MRHNA and SNTAGT. The CDR3 contains 14 residues. V lost 5 bases and J 6 bases, leaving 14 bases between the germline ends. CDR3 bases: TGTGCCAGCAGTTCCTATGGAGGGTTCAATGAGCAGTTCTTC. Translating it yields CASSSYGGFNEQFF.

This clonotype was counted only a few times. The rearrangement links TRBV5-5 to TRBJ2-3, with TRBD2 as a possible D gene (6 bases). The V gene lost 4 bases and the J gene lost 8 bases, with 14 bases spanning the gap. CDR1 and CDR2 from the germline V gene are SGHKS and YYEKEE (reference sequence). The CDR3 runs to 13 residues. The CDR3 sequence: CASSGVAGGTQYF. Here the CDR3 DNA reads TGTGCCAGCAGCGGGGTCGCCGGGGGTACGCAGTATTTT.

This clonotype has at least ten counts. The chain joins TRBV5-6 to TRBJ1-5; 9 nucleotides line up with TRBD1. Germline V gene sequence: CDR1 SGHDT, CDR2 YYEEEE. The CDR3 loop spans 20 amino acids. V shed 4 bases, J shed 0 bases, and the junction held 17 bases outside the gene matches. For the CDR3, the DNA is TGTGCCAGCAGCCCGACAGGGGGAATGTCACGGGTATATAGCAATCAGCCCCAGCATTTT. This sequence encodes CASSPTGGMSRVYSNQPQHF.

This clonotype was observed at least ten times. The chain recombines TRBV28 with TRBJ1-1, with 11 bases matching TRBD1. This CDR3 has 15 residues. Germline V gives CDR1 MDHEN, CDR2 SYDVKM. V dropped 2 bases and J dropped 11; count of bases not matched to a gene: 10. The CDR3 DNA reads TGTGCCAGCAGTTTACCCGGACAGGGGGCGATGGGGGCTTTCTTT. It yields the protein CASSLPGQGAMGAFF.

This clonotype was seen at least ten times. The rearrangement links TRBV7-3 to TRBJ2-3; possibly TRBD2 for D (6 bases). Trimming left V 1 base short and J 3 bases short, with 8 bases between. Germline V gene sequence: CDR1 SGHTA, CDR2 FQGTGA. This CDR3 region has 14 residues. CDR3 amino acids: CASSLRGTTDTQYF. CDR3 in DNA: TGTGCCAGCAGCTTAAGGGGGACTACAGATACGCAGTATTTT.

There are a few counts of this clonotype. The rearrangement links TRBV20-1 to TRBJ1-2; no reliable D call. The CDR3 covers 12 residues. Germline V gives CDR1 DFQATT, CDR2 SNEGSKA (reference sequence). The V end was cut by 0 bases, the J end by 6 bases, with 8 bases between. The CDR3 coding sequence is TGCAGTGCTAGAGATTTGGGTCATGGCTACACCTTC. Protein: CSARDLGHGYTF.

In this sample, this clonotype is medium-sized. The CDR3: CASREGNPYEQYF. The CDR3 nucleotides read TGTGCCAGCAGGGAGGGGAATCCCTACGAGCAGTACTTC. V and J are TRBV25-1 and TRBJ2-7; possible D gene TRBD2, 6 bases. This CDR3 comprises 13 residues. Germline CDR1 MGHDK, CDR2 SYGVNS. Trimming removed 6 bases from V and 2 bases from J, with 11 bases in between.